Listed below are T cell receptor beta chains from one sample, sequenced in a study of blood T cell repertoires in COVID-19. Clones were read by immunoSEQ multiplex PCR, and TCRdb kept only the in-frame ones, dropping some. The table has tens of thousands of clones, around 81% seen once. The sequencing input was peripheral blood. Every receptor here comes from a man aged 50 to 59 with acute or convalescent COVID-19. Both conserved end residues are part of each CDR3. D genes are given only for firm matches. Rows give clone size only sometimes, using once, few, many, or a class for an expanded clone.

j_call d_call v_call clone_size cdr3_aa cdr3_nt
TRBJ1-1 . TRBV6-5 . CASRQAGHLEAFF TGTGCCAGCAGACAGGCAGGCCACCTTGAAGCTTTCTTT
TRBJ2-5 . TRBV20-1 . CSASQGQNQESAYF TGCAGTGCTAGTCAAGGACAGAACCAAGAGAGTGCTTACTTC
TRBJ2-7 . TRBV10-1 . CASSERGESEQYF TGCGCCAGCAGTGAGCGCGGGGAAAGCGAGCAGTACTTC
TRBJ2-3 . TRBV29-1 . CSVAGPTDTQYF TGCAGCGTCGCTGGCCCCACAGATACGCAGTATTTT
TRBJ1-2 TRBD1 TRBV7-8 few CASSPRRGQLYGYTF TGTGCCAGCAGCCCTAGGAGGGGACAGCTCTATGGCTACACCTTC
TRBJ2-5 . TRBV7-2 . CASSLVGQETQYF TGTGCCAGCAGCTTGGTCGGGCAAGAGACCCAGTACTTC
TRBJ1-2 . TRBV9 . CASSPSTDTNYGYTF TGTGCCAGCAGCCCCTCGACGGACACCAACTATGGCTACACCTTC
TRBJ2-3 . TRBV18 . CASSPHRSPTDTQYF TGTGCCAGCTCACCACACAGGAGTCCCACAGATACGCAGTATTTT
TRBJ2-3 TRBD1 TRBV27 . CASSFHIGTATDTQYF TGTGCCAGCAGTTTTCATATCGGGACAGCCACAGATACGCAGTATTTT
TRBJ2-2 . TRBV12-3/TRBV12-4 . CASSFTVGELFF TGTGCCAGCAGTTTTACGGTCGGGGAGCTGTTTTTT
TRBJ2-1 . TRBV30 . CAWSSGEQFF TGTGCCTGGAGTTCGGGTGAGCAGTTCTTC
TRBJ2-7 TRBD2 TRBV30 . CAWSVPASGAYEQYF TGTGCCTGGAGTGTACCTGCTAGCGGAGCCTACGAGCAGTACTTC
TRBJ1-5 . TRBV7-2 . CASSSVWAGFQHF TGTGCCAGCAGCTCAGTGTGGGCCGGTTTCCAGCATTTT